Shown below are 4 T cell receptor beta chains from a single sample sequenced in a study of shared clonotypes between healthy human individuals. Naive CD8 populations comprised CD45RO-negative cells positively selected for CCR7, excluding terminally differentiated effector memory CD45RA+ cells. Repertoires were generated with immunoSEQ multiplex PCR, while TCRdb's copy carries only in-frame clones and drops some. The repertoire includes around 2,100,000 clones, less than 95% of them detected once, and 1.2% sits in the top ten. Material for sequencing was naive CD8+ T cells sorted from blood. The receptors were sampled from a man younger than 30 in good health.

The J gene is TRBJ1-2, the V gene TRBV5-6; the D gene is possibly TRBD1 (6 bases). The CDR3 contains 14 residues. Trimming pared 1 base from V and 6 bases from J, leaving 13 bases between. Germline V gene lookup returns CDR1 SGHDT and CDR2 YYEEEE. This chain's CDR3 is CASSLPGHLDGYTF. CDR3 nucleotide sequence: TGTGCCAGCAGCTTGCCGGGACACCTTGATGGCTACACCTTC.

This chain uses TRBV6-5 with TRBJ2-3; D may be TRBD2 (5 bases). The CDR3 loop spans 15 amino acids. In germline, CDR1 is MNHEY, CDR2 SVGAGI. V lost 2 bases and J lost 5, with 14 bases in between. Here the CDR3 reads CASSYTEGGLDTQYF. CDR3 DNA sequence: TGTGCCAGCAGTTACACGGAAGGCGGGCTAGATACGCAGTATTTT.

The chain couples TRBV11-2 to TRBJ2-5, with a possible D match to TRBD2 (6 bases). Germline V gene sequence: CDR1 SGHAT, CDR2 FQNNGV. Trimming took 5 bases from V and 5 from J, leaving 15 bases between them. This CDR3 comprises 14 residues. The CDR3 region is CASSTSGLLETQYF. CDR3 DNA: TGTGCCAGCAGCACAAGCGGGTTGTTGGAGACCCAGTACTTC.

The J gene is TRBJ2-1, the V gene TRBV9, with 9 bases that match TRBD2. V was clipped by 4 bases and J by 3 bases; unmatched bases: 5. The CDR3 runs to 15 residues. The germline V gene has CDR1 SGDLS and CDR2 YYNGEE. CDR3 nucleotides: TGTGCCAGCAGCACCAGTAGCGGGAGCTACAATGAGCAGTTCTTC. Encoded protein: CASSTSSGSYNEQFF. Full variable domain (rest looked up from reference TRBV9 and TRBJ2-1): DSGVTQTPKHLITATGQRVTLRCSPRSGDLSVYWYQQSLDQGLQFLIQYYNGEERAKGNILERFSAQQFPDLHSELNLSSLELGDSALYFCASSTSSGSYNEQFFGPGTRLTVL.